The 7 T cell receptor beta chains given below trace back to one sample, sequenced in a study of cytomegalovirus exposure and HLA in healthy donors. Clones were read by immunoSEQ multiplex PCR, and TCRdb kept only the in-frame ones, dropping some. The table includes about 350,000 clones, roughly 87% detected once. Source material: PBMCs. All receptors derive from a woman in her 30s in good health and CMV-seropositive.

This clone is a singleton in its sample. This chain links TRBV10-3 with TRBJ2-7; TRBD1 matches 9 bases. Germline CDR1 ENHRY, CDR2 SYGVKD. The CDR3 extends over 18 amino acids. The trim removed 0 bases at V and 3 bases at J, leaving 12 bases unmatched. CDR3 sequence: CAISESFLRDREFYEQYF. The DNA of the CDR3 is TGTGCCATCAGTGAGTCCTTCCTTCGGGACAGGGAATTCTACGAGCAGTACTTC.

The chain uses TRBV28 and TRBJ2-1; TRBD2 matches 8 bases. This CDR3 region has 16 residues. Germline values: CDR1 MDHEN, CDR2 SYDVKM. Trimming cost V 11 bases and J 0 bases; bases outside gene matches: 12. The CDR3 DNA reads as TGTGCCCGGGCGCTAGCGGGCCAGAGCTCCTACAATGAGCAGTTCTTC. Translated, it gives CARALAGQSSYNEQFF.

The rearrangement joins TRBV15 to TRBJ1-5; D ambiguous. This CDR3 has 14 residues. V was trimmed by 4 bases and J by 6 bases, leaving 13 bases between them. CDR1 and CDR2 (germline): LNHNV, YYDKDF (reference sequence). CDR3 nucleotides: TGTGCCACCAGCACCTCAATGGGCAGTCAGCCCCAGCATTTT. Protein product: CATSTSMGSQPQHF.

The J gene is TRBJ1-1, the V gene TRBV7-9; D not resolved. The V end was cut by 5 bases, the J end by 3 bases, with 13 bases between. The CDR3 covers 14 residues. Germline lookup yields CDR1 SEHNR and CDR2 FQNEAQ (reference sequence). The CDR3 loop is CASSTTSGDTEAFF. The CDR3 DNA reads as TGTGCCAGCAGCACTACATCGGGAGACACTGAAGCTTTCTTT.

This chain links TRBV5-6 with TRBJ2-1; 9 bases line up with TRBD2. Germline-derived CDR1 and CDR2 are SGHDT and YYEEEE. V was clipped by 2 bases and J by 6 bases; unmatched bases: 3. The CDR3 loop spans 14 amino acids. Here the CDR3 DNA reads TGTGCCAGCAGCTTTCGCGGGGGGGCCAATGAGCAGTTCTTC. Translation gives CASSFRGGANEQFF.

The rearrangement joins TRBV15 to TRBJ1-3, with TRBD1 identical over 9 bases. The CDR3 has 16 amino acids. V was clipped by 0 bases and J by 0 bases; unmatched bases: 0. CDR1 is LNHNV, CDR2 YYDKDF, per germline (reference sequence). The chain's CDR3 is CATSREDRGSGNTIYF. The DNA of the CDR3 is TGTGCCACCAGCAGAGAGGACAGGGGCTCTGGAAACACCATATATTTT.

The gene calls are TRBV5-6 and TRBJ2-7; D is unclear. Looked up from germline, CDR1 is SGHDT and CDR2 is YYEEEE. There are 13 residues in the CDR3. V was shortened by 0 bases and J by 1 base, with 5 bases between the two germline ends. The CDR3 coding sequence is TGTGCCAGCAGCTTGGAGCTATCCTACGAGCAGTACTTC. It specifies CASSLELSYEQYF.